This passage covers 17 T cell receptor beta chains from one sample sequenced in a study of cytomegalovirus exposure and HLA in healthy donors. Here immunoSEQ multiplex PCR was the method, and the copy in TCRdb shows in-frame clones only, minus some. The sample includes over 70,000 clones, around 94% of them seen just once. Sequences were obtained from PBMCs. The receptors here all came from a woman aged 18-29 years in good health and CMV-seronegative.

This chain links TRBV4-1 with TRBJ1-1; 10 bases fit TRBD1. This CDR3 contains 14 residues. The germline CDR1 and CDR2 sequences are MGHRA and YSYEKL. Trimming cost V 4 bases and J 4 bases; bases outside gene matches: 3. In DNA, the CDR3 is TGCGCCAGCAGCCCGACAGGGGGCTCCACTGAAGCTTTCTTT. It encodes CASSPTGGSTEAFF.

The V gene is TRBV6-1, the J gene TRBJ1-5, with 10 bases matching TRBD1. The CDR3 covers 15 residues. The germline CDR1 and CDR2 sequences are MNHNS and SASEGT. Unmatched junction bases numbered 8, after V lost 6 bases and J lost 6 bases. The CDR3 DNA is TGTGCCAGCAGCGACCGCGACAGGGGGCTTCAGCCCCAGCATTTT. Translation gives CASSDRDRGLQPQHF.

This clone has just one count. V and J are TRBV5-8 and TRBJ1-2; 8 nucleotides align to TRBD1. This CDR3 region has 14 residues. Germline V gene lookup returns CDR1 SGHTS and CDR2 YDEGEE. V dropped 0 bases and J dropped 14; count of bases not matched to a gene: 12. The CDR3 DNA reads TGTGCCAGCAGCTTGGGCTCGATCAGGGGGCTGAAAACCTTC. Encoded protein: CASSLGSIRGLKTF.

The chain recombines TRBV6-6 with TRBJ1-4; 9 nucleotides agree with TRBD1. This CDR3 has 16 residues. Germline CDR1 is MNHNY and CDR2 is SVGAGI (reference sequence). J gave up 2 bases and V 6 bases, and 7 bases lay outside the gene matches. For the CDR3, the DNA is TGTGCCAGCAGCGGGACAGGGATGGGGACTAATGAAAAACTGTTTTTT. This codes for CASSGTGMGTNEKLFF.

This clone came up a few times. This sequence joins TRBV6-4 and TRBJ2-6, with D possibly matching TRBD1 (5 bases). Germline CDR1 reads MRHNA; CDR2 reads SNTAGT. Trimming stripped 2 bases from V and 10 bases from J, with 12 bases between. The CDR3 spans 14 residues. CDR3 sequence reads: CASSDSQGGNVLTF. In DNA, the CDR3 is TGTGCCAGCAGTGACAGCCAGGGCGGTAACGTCCTGACTTTC.

The chain has TRBV19 and TRBJ2-1; no clear D gene. The CDR3 covers 14 residues. Trimming took 5 bases from V and 6 from J, leaving 14 bases between them. Germline CDR1 LNHDA, CDR2 SQIVND (reference sequence). CDR3 sequence reads: CASSLSPQRNEQFF. The CDR3 nucleotides read TGTGCCAGTAGTCTCTCCCCCCAGCGCAATGAGCAGTTCTTC.

V is TRBV11-2 and J is TRBJ1-1; perhaps TRBD1 as D (6 bases). V lost 1 base and J 0 bases, leaving 12 bases between the germline ends. Germline V lookup: CDR1 SGHAT, CDR2 FQNNGV. CDR3 length: 16 residues. The CDR3 DNA follows: TGTGCCAGCAGCTTAGGCGGGGGGCGAATGAACACTGAAGCTTTCTTT. Protein: CASSLGGGRMNTEAFF.

The chain combines TRBV2 with TRBJ2-3, with TRBD2 identical over 8 bases. The V gene end was trimmed by 9 bases and the J gene end by 6 bases; junction bases not matched to a gene: 14. The CDR3 extends over 15 amino acids. CDR1 and CDR2 (germline): SNHLY, FYNNEI. The CDR3 protein is CASGKPGLDVDTQYF. The CDR3 nucleotides read TGTGCCAGTGGAAAACCGGGACTAGATGTGGATACGCAGTATTTT. Using reference TRBV2 and TRBJ2-3 for the parts outside the CDR3, the full variable domain is EPEVTQTPSHQVTQMGQEVILRCVPISNHLYFYWYRQILGQKVEFLVSFYNNEISEKSEIFDDQFSVERPDGSNFTLKIRSTKLEDSAMYFCASGKPGLDVDTQYFGPGTRLTVL.

This clone came up once. The rearrangement links TRBV19 to TRBJ2-7, with TRBD2 as a possible D gene (5 bases). Germline CDR1 LNHDA, CDR2 SQIVND (reference sequence). CDR3 length: 14 amino acids. V lost 2 bases to trimming and J lost 2 bases, with 10 bases between them. CDR3 sequence: CASSIRGYAYEQYF. The CDR3 DNA reads TGTGCCAGTAGTATAAGAGGGTATGCCTACGAGCAGTACTTC.

This chain connects TRBV18 to TRBJ1-2, with TRBD1 matching over 9 bases. The CDR3 is 16 amino acids. The germline V gene has CDR1 KGHSH and CDR2 LQKENI. Unmatched junction bases numbered 9, after V lost 3 bases and J lost 4 bases. CDR3 amino acids: CASSPISGTGIYGYTF. For the CDR3, the DNA is TGTGCCAGCTCACCCATCTCCGGGACAGGGATCTATGGCTACACCTTC.

The gene calls are TRBV6-1 and TRBJ1-2; D call uncertain. Germline V CDR1 and CDR2: MNHNS, SASEGT. The CDR3 length is 14 residues. Trimming shortened V by 2 bases and J by 8 bases, and 15 bases separated the two germline ends. The CDR3, as DNA: TGTGCCAGCAGTGAAATGTCTCGAGGAGGGGGCTACACCTTC. This sequence encodes CASSEMSRGGGYTF.

This rearrangement joins TRBV5-1 to TRBJ2-1; possible D gene TRBD1, 6 bases. The CDR3 covers 16 residues. Trimming cost V 1 base and J 2 bases, with 13 bases left between them. Germline CDR1 SGHRS, CDR2 YFSETQ. Here the CDR3 reads CASSLYRVVAYNEQFF. In DNA form, the CDR3 reads TGCGCCAGCAGCTTGTACAGGGTAGTGGCCTACAATGAGCAGTTCTTC.

The chain is built from TRBV6-6 and TRBJ1-1, with TRBD1 matching over 9 bases. The CDR3 runs 15 residues. The J segment lost 4 bases and the V segment lost 2 bases, leaving 5 bases of the junction unmatched. CDR1 and CDR2 (germline): MNHNY, SVGAGI (reference sequence). CDR3 DNA: TGTGCCAGCAGTTACGAGGGGACAGGGATCACTGAAGCTTTCTTT. Translating it yields CASSYEGTGITEAFF.

The rearrangement links TRBV30 to TRBJ1-1; D not resolved. The CDR3 spans 10 residues. Germline V gene data show CDR1 as GTSNPN and CDR2 as SVGIG (reference sequence). CDR3 protein: CAREGTEAFF. CDR3 bases: TGTGCTCGGGAGGGCACTGAAGCTTTCTTT.

This clone was seen once. This chain uses TRBV6-5 with TRBJ2-1; unclear D gene. From germline, CDR1 is MNHEY and CDR2 SVGAGI. The V gene lost 2 bases and the J gene lost 4 bases, with 6 bases spanning the gap. This CDR3 region has 13 residues. CDR3 bases: TGTGCCAGCAGTTACGGAGAGTACAATGAGCAGTTCTTC. Its translation is CASSYGEYNEQFF.

The chain is built from TRBV5-6 and TRBJ1-2; D is unresolved. Trimming removed 2 bases from V and 9 bases from J, with 14 bases in between. There are 13 residues in the CDR3. Per germline, CDR1 SGHDT and CDR2 YYEEEE. The CDR3 is CASSLATGRRYTF. For the CDR3, the DNA is TGTGCCAGCAGCTTAGCGACCGGTCGACGCTACACCTTC.

This chain joins TRBV7-2 and TRBJ2-1; tentative D call: TRBD1 (8 bases). This CDR3 region has 16 residues. V was pared by 4 bases and J by 5 bases, with 18 bases between. Germline V CDR1 and CDR2: SGHTA, FQGNSA. The CDR3 protein is CASSSSGTGRNNEQFF. The CDR3 nucleotides read TGTGCCAGCAGCTCCAGCGGGACAGGAAGGAACAATGAGCAGTTCTTC.